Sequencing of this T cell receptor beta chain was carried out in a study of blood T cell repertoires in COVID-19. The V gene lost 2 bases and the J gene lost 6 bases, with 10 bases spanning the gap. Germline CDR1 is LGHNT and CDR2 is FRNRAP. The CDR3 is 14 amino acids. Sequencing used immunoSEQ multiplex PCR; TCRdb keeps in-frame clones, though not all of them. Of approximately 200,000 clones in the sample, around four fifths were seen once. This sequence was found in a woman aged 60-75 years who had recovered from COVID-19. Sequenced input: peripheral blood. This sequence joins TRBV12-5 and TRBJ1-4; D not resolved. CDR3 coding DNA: TGTGCTAGTGGTTTGCCGGGGTCAGATGAAAAACTGTTTTTT. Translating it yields CASGLPGSDEKLFF.